This TCR beta chain stems from a study of radiation and T cells in renal cell carcinoma. Assay: immunoSEQ multiplex PCR; the TCRdb copy retains only in-frame clones and omits some. The top ten clones hold approximately 12% of a sample with about 130,000 clones, about 88% of them seen once. Notes on the study in general: From baseline, blood top tumor clonotypes peaked at 2 weeks post-radiation.

Turning to this clone: What it recognizes is unknown.

The time point is: baseline pretreatment blood. Treatment reported: 15 Gy SBRT to primary tumor, nephrectomy 4 weeks later. Radiation-treated patients gave blood at baseline, week 2 and week 4. This renal cell carcinoma was of the clear cell type. Germline V gene sequence: CDR1 MNHNS, CDR2 SASEGT. Trimming took off 2 bases at V and 0 bases at J, with 8 bases between the two ends. The CDR3 is 15 residues long. Sequences were derived from blood, sampled from a patient whose treatment included radiotherapy and nephrectomy. The chain links TRBV6-1 to TRBJ1-5; D is uncertain. The source of this sequence is a woman in her 50s with renal cell carcinoma. The CDR3 here is CASSEFRASNQPQHF. As DNA, the CDR3 is TGTGCCAGCAGTGAATTTCGGGCTAGCAATCAGCCCCAGCATTTT.